The rows below give T cell receptor beta chains drawn from one sample of a study of blood T cells in healthy people across ages. Each CDR3 protein is one row after TCRdb ran MiXCR on the 5' RACE reads. The sample has roughly 1,800,000 distinct CDR3 sequences; less than 50% are singletons. The sequenced sample was blood. These receptors were collected from a woman aged 35 to 49 in good health. Each CDR3 is given with its conserved first and last residue. A D gene is named only where the DNA matches it firmly. Only part of the rows carry a size: once, few, many, or a class if the clone is expanded.

clone size	J gene	V gene	D gene	CDR3 protein	CDR3 DNA
many	TRBJ2-7	TRBV6-5	NA	CASSPGHEQYF	TGTGCCAGCAGCCCCGGTCACGAGCAGTACTTC
NA	TRBJ1-4	TRBV7-9	NA	CASSLATGGPNEKLFF	TGTGCCAGCAGCTTAGCGACGGGGGGCCCGAATGAAAAACTGTTTTTT
NA	TRBJ1-2	TRBV19	NA	CASTDRLYGYTF	TGTGCCAGCACAGACAGGCTCTATGGCTACACCTTC
NA	TRBJ2-5	TRBV10-3	TRBD2	CASMGSSGGAAETQYF	TGTGCCTCAATGGGCTCTAGCGGGGGGGCCGCGGAGACCCAGTACTTC
once	TRBJ2-7	TRBV7-2	NA	CASSVQGELAAYEQYF	TGTGCCAGCAGCGTGCAAGGAGAACTAGCCGCTTACGAGCAGTACTTC
few	TRBJ2-3	TRBV10-3	TRBD2	CAIKTSGDKDTQYF	TGTGCCATCAAAACTAGCGGGGACAAGGATACGCAGTATTTT
NA	TRBJ1-1	TRBV28	TRBD1	CASRGTGRTEAFF	TGTGCCAGCAGGGGGACAGGGAGGACTGAAGCTTTCTTT
NA	TRBJ2-1	TRBV7-8	NA	CASSSPSQGSNEQFF	TGTGCCAGCAGCTCCCCCTCACAGGGTTCCAATGAGCAGTTCTTC
NA	TRBJ1-4	TRBV5-1	NA	CASSLDGGLNEKLFF	TGCGCCAGCAGCTTGGATGGGGGTCTTAATGAAAAACTGTTTTTT
NA	TRBJ2-7	TRBV12-5	TRBD2	CASGWVERGVYEQYF	TGTGCTAGTGGTTGGGTAGAGCGGGGGGTCTACGAGCAGTACTTC
many	TRBJ2-5	TRBV29-1	TRBD1	CSVGRTGVKGETQYF	TGCAGCGTTGGAAGGACAGGGGTTAAGGGAGAGACCCAGTACTTC
NA	TRBJ2-5	TRBV5-5	NA	CASSLDDPEETQYF	TGTGCCAGCAGCTTGGACGACCCGGAAGAGACCCAGTACTTC
once	TRBJ2-1	TRBV4-3	TRBD2	CASSQGGVGKEQFF	TGCGCCAGCAGCCAGGGGGGGGTAGGGAAGGAGCAGTTCTTC
few	TRBJ2-7	TRBV6-6	TRBD2	CASSYSRLAGGYAYEQYF	TGTGCCAGCAGTTACTCGCGGCTAGCGGGGGGGTACGCCTACGAGCAGTACTTC
NA	TRBJ2-1	TRBV5-1	TRBD1	CASDPTGPPGNEQFF	TGCGCCAGCGATCCGACAGGGCCACCGGGGAATGAGCAGTTCTTC
few	TRBJ2-1	TRBV3-1	TRBD2	CASSQGWGTSNTNEQFF	TGTGCCAGCAGCCAAGGGTGGGGGACTAGTAATACGAATGAGCAGTTCTTC
once	TRBJ1-4	TRBV7-9	NA	CASSLERTLEQLFF	TGTGCCAGCAGCTTGGAAAGGACCCTCGAACAACTGTTTTTT
few	TRBJ2-7	TRBV6-1	TRBD1	CASRPEGQGYYEQYF	TGTGCCAGCAGACCCGAGGGACAGGGGTACTACGAGCAGTACTTC
NA	TRBJ2-3	TRBV2	NA	CASSDIEPRVEYF	TGTGCCAGCAGTGATATCGAGCCCCGGGTTGAGTATTTT
NA	TRBJ2-7	TRBV20-1	NA	CSARRGVYEQYF	TGCAGTGCTAGAAGGGGGGTCTACGAGCAGTACTTC
NA	TRBJ2-7	TRBV9	TRBD2	CASSGTSGGHNEQYF	TGTGCCAGCAGTGGGACTAGCGGGGGGCACAATGAGCAGTACTTC
once	TRBJ2-7	TRBV7-8	NA	CASGPISSISYEQYF	TGTGCCAGCGGCCCCATAAGTTCGATCTCCTACGAGCAGTACTTC
NA	TRBJ2-1	TRBV10-3	TRBD2	CAISTGTNTEQFF	TGTGCCATCAGTACCGGGACTAATACTGAGCAGTTCTTC
few	TRBJ2-1	TRBV4-1	TRBD2	CASSPMGASGGEQFF	TGCGCCAGCAGCCCGATGGGGGCTAGCGGGGGTGAGCAGTTCTTC
NA	TRBJ2-3	TRBV20-1	TRBD2	CSARDGGSDTQYF	TGCAGTGCTAGAGACGGGGGGTCAGATACGCAGTATTTT
NA	TRBJ2-5	TRBV3-1	TRBD1	CASSQDRGLFETQYF	TGTGCCAGCAGCCAAGACAGGGGGCTCTTCGAGACCCAGTACTTC
once	TRBJ2-2	TRBV24-1	NA	CATSAEESYTGELFF	TGTGCCACCAGTGCCGAAGAGAGTTACACCGGGGAGCTGTTTTTT
NA	TRBJ2-7	TRBV20-1	TRBD1	CSARDPLGQSYEQYF	TGCAGTGCTAGAGATCCCCTGGGACAGTCCTACGAGCAGTACTTC
few	TRBJ2-7	TRBV20-1	TRBD1	CSARVPGQVFYEQYF	TGCAGTGCTAGAGTTCCGGGACAGGTCTTCTACGAGCAGTACTTC
few	TRBJ1-1	TRBV20-1	NA	CSARDQREAFF	TGCAGTGCTAGAGACCAGAGAGAAGCTTTCTTT
NA	TRBJ2-7	TRBV14	NA	CASSQDGQGPYNEQYF	TGTGCCAGCAGCCAAGATGGCCAGGGCCCCTACAATGAGCAGTACTTC
NA	TRBJ1-6	TRBV12-3/TRBV12-4	NA	CASSLDQDSPLHF	TGTGCCAGCAGTTTGGATCAAGATTCACCCCTCCACTTT
few	TRBJ2-7	TRBV29-1	NA	CSVEVGRLYEQYF	TGCAGCGTTGAAGTAGGCAGGCTCTACGAGCAGTACTTC
NA	TRBJ1-2	TRBV27	TRBD1	CASSLNPRTGYYGYTF	TGTGCCAGCAGTTTAAACCCCCGGACAGGCTACTATGGCTACACCTTC
NA	TRBJ2-7	TRBV14	NA	CASSQRPSGRFYEQYF	TGTGCCAGCAGCCAGAGACCGAGCGGGCGCTTCTACGAGCAGTACTTC
NA	TRBJ2-7	TRBV7-2	NA	CASSLGFSASYEQYF	TGTGCCAGCAGCTTAGGGTTTTCAGCTTCCTACGAGCAGTACTTC
NA	TRBJ2-5	TRBV4-1	NA	CASSQVRGGPQGGKQYF	TGCGCCAGCAGCCAAGTGCGAGGCGGCCCTCAGGGGGGTAAGCAGTACTTC
NA	TRBJ2-3	TRBV9	NA	CTSSGYTDTQYF	TGTACCAGCAGCGGCTACACAGATACGCAGTATTTT
few	TRBJ2-1	TRBV6-5	TRBD2	CASSSRTRLYYNEQFF	TGTGCCAGCAGTTCGCGGACTAGGCTATACTACAATGAGCAGTTCTTC
NA	TRBJ1-2	TRBV20-1	NA	CSAERTYNYGYTF	TGCAGTGCGGAGCGGACTTATAACTATGGCTACACCTTC
NA	TRBJ2-5	TRBV2	NA	CASSGFTGRQETQYF	TGTGCCAGCAGTGGCTTCACAGGACGCCAAGAGACCCAGTACTTC
few	TRBJ2-7	TRBV28	TRBD1	CASKLRQGVAEQYF	TGTGCCAGCAAACTAAGACAGGGAGTCGCCGAGCAGTACTTC
NA	TRBJ2-7	TRBV15	NA	CATSRNRFPYEQYF	TGTGCCACCAGCAGAAACAGGTTTCCCTACGAGCAGTACTTC
NA	TRBJ2-2	TRBV7-2	NA	CASSLRLGELFF	TGTGCCAGCAGCTTAAGGCTGGGGGAGCTGTTTTTT
NA	TRBJ1-2	TRBV7-2	TRBD1	CASSLAHGTGNGYTF	TGTGCCAGCAGCTTAGCGCACGGGACAGGAAATGGCTACACCTTC
NA	TRBJ2-4	TRBV25-1	NA	CASSGAWGSKNIQYF	TGTGCCAGCAGTGGGGCGTGGGGTTCCAAAAACATTCAGTACTTC
NA	TRBJ2-4	TRBV11-2	TRBD2	CASSPRLRGEPNIQYF	TGTGCCAGCAGCCCCCGTCTACGGGGGGAGCCAAACATTCAGTACTTC
NA	TRBJ2-3	TRBV9	TRBD2	CASSVAQRGGTDTQYF	TGTGCCAGCAGCGTAGCTCAGCGGGGGGGCACAGATACGCAGTATTTT
once	TRBJ1-2	TRBV6-5	TRBD1	CASSYSSRGGYGYTF	TGTGCCAGCAGTTACTCGAGCAGGGGGGGATATGGCTACACCTTC
few	TRBJ1-1	TRBV20-1	TRBD1	CSASPLTGGSEAFF	TGCAGTGCCTCCCCTTTGACAGGGGGCTCTGAAGCTTTCTTT
few	TRBJ2-5	TRBV18	NA	CASSGTPFQETQYF	TGTGCCAGCTCCGGGACTCCATTCCAAGAGACCCAGTACTTC
few	TRBJ2-7	TRBV6-5	NA	CASGRGETYEQYF	TGTGCCAGCGGGCGGGGAGAAACCTACGAGCAGTACTTC
NA	TRBJ2-5	TRBV5-5	NA	CASTAGWVKETQYF	TGTGCCAGCACCGCGGGGTGGGTAAAAGAGACCCAGTACTTC
few	TRBJ2-7	TRBV20-1	TRBD2	CSALRGATYEQYF	TGCAGTGCTCTGCGGGGGGCCACCTACGAGCAGTACTTC